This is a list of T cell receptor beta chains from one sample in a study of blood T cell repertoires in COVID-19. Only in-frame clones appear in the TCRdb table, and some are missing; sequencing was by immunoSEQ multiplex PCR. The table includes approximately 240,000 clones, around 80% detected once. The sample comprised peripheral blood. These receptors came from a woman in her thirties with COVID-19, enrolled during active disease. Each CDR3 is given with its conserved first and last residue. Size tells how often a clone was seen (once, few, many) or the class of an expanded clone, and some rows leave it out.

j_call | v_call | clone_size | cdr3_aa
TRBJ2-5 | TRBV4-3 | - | CASSQDRTGGGETQYF
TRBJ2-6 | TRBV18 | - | CASSPKDRGGTGANVLTF
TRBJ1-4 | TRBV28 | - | CASSSTSGEEKLFF
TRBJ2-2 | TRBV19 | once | CASRQLDTGELFF
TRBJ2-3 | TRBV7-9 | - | CASSLRGLADTQYF
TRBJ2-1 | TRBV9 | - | CASSVELAMYNEQFF
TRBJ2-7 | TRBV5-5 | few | CASSQTYEQYF
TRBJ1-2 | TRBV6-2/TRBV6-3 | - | CASSRNKDPGQQGYGYTF
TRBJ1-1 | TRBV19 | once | CASSIRGQNTEAFF
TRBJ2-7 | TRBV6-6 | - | CASISGEEQYF
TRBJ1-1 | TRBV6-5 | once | CASRGGDWNTEAFF
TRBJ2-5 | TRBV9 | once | CASSAGDRGLETQYF
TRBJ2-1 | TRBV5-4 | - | CASSLGGQQGSNEQFF
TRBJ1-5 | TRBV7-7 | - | CASSLGGLGNQPQHF
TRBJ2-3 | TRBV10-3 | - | CAITPHQTGISPWRKNTDTQYF
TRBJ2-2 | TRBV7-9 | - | CASSLQGPVTGELFF
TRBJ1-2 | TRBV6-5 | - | CACKTDLNYGYTF
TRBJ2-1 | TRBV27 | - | CASASGTGYNEQFF
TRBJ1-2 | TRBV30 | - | CAWDTNAYGYTF
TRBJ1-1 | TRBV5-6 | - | CASSLQGGNTEAFF
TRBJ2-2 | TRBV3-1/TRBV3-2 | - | CASSQSSQGSGGGELFF
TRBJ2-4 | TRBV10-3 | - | CAISEELAGNIQYF